The 3 T cell receptor beta chains below all came from one sample that was sequenced in a study of blood T cells in healthy people across ages. Alongside a J-beta primer mix, a sample-barcoded 5' primer served in a second PCR lasting about 6 to 11 cycles. TCRdb re-called the 5' RACE reads with MiXCR, one entry per CDR3 protein. The repertoire includes hundreds of thousands of distinct CDR3 sequences, around 48% of them detected once, and under 35% sits in the top ten. Sequencing was carried out using blood. The receptors were gathered from a woman aged 60-75 years in good health.

A single count supports this clonotype. The rearrangement uses TRBV6-6 and TRBJ2-1; tentative D call: TRBD2 (6 bases). The V gene lost 2 bases and the J gene lost 12 bases, with 14 bases spanning the gap. The CDR3 is 13 amino acids. Germline V gene data show CDR1 as MNHNY and CDR2 as SVGAGI (reference sequence). CDR3 in amino acids: CASSYGGSDTQFF. The CDR3 DNA is TGTGCCAGCAGTTACGGAGGGTCAGATACGCAGTTCTTC.

At least ten counts were recorded for this clonotype. The chain couples TRBV6-2 or TRBV6-3 to TRBJ1-6; TRBD1 is a possible D gene (5 bases). The germline CDR1 and CDR2 sequences are MNHEY and SVGEGT. Trimming cost V 5 bases and J 7 bases, with 12 bases left between them. This CDR3 region has 14 residues. The CDR3 DNA reads TGTGCCAGCAGTGGTGGGACGGGAAATTCACCCCTCCACTTT. Amino acid sequence: CASSGGTGNSPLHF.

This clonotype has ten or more counts. The V call is TRBV12-3 or TRBV12-4, the J call TRBJ2-7; 10 positions match TRBD2. The CDR3 spans 13 residues. Trimming at V came to 8 bases and at J to 2 bases, leaving 3 bases not matched to a gene. The DNA for the CDR3 is TGTGCCAGCGGCACTAGCGGGACCTACGAGCAGTACTTC. This gives the protein CASGTSGTYEQYF.